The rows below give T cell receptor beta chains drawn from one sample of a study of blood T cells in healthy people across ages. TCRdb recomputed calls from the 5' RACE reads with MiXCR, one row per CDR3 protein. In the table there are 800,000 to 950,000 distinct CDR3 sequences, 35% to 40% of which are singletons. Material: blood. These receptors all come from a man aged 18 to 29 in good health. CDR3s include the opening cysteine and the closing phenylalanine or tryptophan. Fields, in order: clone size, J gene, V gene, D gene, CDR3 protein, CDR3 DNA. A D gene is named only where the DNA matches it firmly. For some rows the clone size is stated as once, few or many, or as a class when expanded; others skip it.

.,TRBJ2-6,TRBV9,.,CASTGPKGLSGANVLTF,TGTGCCAGCACGGGCCCTAAAGGACTCTCTGGGGCCAACGTCCTGACTTTC
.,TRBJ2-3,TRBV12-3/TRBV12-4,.,CASSRAGPNTDTQYF,TGTGCCAGCAGCCGGGCAGGTCCAAACACAGATACGCAGTATTTT
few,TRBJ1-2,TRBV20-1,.,CSGTPAGRTYYGYTF,TGCAGTGGCACCCCTGCGGGGCGAACCTATTATGGCTACACCTTC
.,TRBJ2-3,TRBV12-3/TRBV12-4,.,CASIRLAADTQYF,TGTGCCAGCATTCGGCTAGCAGCAGATACGCAGTATTTT
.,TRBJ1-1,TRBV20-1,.,CSAPPDSATEAFF,TGCAGTGCTCCCCCGGACAGTGCAACTGAAGCTTTCTTT
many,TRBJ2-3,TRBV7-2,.,CASSRPGTPPSLGTQYF,TGTGCCAGCAGCCGACCCGGGACACCCCCCAGCTTAGGTACGCAGTATTTT
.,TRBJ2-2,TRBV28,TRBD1,CASSQTGNAGELFF,TGTGCCAGCAGCCAGACAGGGAACGCCGGGGAGCTGTTTTTT
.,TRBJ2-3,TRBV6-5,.,CASSDRKEDTQYF,TGTGCCAGCAGTGACCGGAAGGAAGATACGCAGTATTTT
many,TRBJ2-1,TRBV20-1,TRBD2,CSASREGNEQFF,TGCAGTGCTAGCAGGGAGGGCAATGAGCAGTTCTTC
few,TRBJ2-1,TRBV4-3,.,CASSHSGLSSYNEQFF,TGCGCCAGCAGCCATTCGGGACTCAGCTCCTACAATGAGCAGTTCTTC
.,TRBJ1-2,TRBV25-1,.,CASSDSGRVGGYTF,TGTGCCAGCAGTGACTCGGGCAGGGTTGGGGGCTACACCTTC
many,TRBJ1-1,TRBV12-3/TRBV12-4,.,CASSNLRNLNTEAFF,TGTGCCAGCAGTAACCTCAGGAATCTGAACACTGAAGCTTTCTTT
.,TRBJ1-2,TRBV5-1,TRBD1,CASSLAATGTMGGYTF,TGCGCCAGCAGCTTGGCCGCGACAGGGACGATGGGTGGCTACACCTTC
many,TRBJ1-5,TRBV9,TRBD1,CASSVGTGKQPQHF,TGTGCCAGCAGCGTAGGGACAGGTAAACAGCCCCAGCATTTT
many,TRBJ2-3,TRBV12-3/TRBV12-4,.,CASSHSGFTDTQYF,TGTGCCAGCAGCCATAGCGGATTCACAGATACGCAGTATTTT
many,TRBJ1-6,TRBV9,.,CASSVGSTDSPLHF,TGTGCCAGCAGCGTCGGCAGCACCGATTCACCCCTCCACTTT
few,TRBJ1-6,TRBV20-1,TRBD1,CSARDYRGPVNSPLHF,TGCAGTGCTAGAGACTACAGGGGTCCCGTCAATTCACCCCTCCACTTT
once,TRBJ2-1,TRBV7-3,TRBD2,CAGSLARGGNEQFF,TGTGCCGGCAGCTTGGCCCGGGGGGGTAATGAGCAGTTCTTC
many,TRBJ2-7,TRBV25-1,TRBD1,CASSEGQVSSYEQYF,TGTGCCAGCAGTGAGGGACAGGTATCCTCCTACGAGCAGTACTTC
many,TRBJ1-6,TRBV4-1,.,CASSQVAQGNSPLHF,TGCGCCAGCAGCCAAGTAGCGCAGGGGAATTCACCCCTCCACTTT
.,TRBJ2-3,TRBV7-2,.,CASSFSDPSTDTQYF,TGTGCCAGCAGCTTTAGCGATCCTAGCACAGATACGCAGTATTTT
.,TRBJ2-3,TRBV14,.,CASSQVGGKRDTQYF,TGTGCCAGCAGCCAAGTTGGGGGTAAAAGGGATACGCAGTATTTT
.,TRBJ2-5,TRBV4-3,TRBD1,CASSQGGQGQQETQYF,TGCGCCAGCAGCCAAGGGGGACAGGGCCAACAAGAGACCCAGTACTTC
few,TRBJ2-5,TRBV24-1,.,CATSGQPQETQYF,TGTGCCACCAGTGGGCAGCCCCAAGAGACCCAGTACTTC
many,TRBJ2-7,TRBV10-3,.,CAIGSVQRGEYEQYF,TGTGCCATCGGCAGCGTACAGAGGGGAGAGTACGAGCAGTACTTC
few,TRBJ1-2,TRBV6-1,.,CASSDRYGQGLGYINYGYTF,TGTGCCAGCAGTGATCGATACGGTCAGGGTCTGGGGTATATAAACTATGGCTACACCTTC
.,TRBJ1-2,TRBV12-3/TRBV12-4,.,CASSPPAGRGDYGYTF,TGTGCCAGCAGCCCCCCCGCAGGCAGAGGGGACTATGGCTACACCTTC
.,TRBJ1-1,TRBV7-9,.,CASSVYAGHTEAFF,TGTGCCAGCAGCGTCTACGCAGGGCACACTGAAGCTTTCTTT
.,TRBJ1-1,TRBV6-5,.,CASSYSWQMNTEAFF,TGTGCCAGCAGTTACTCTTGGCAGATGAACACTGAAGCTTTCTTT
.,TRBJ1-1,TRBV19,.,CASSVGHENTEAFF,TGTGCCAGTAGTGTGGGACACGAGAACACTGAAGCTTTCTTT
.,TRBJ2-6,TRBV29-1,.,CSVERSPGANVLTF,TGCAGCGTTGAGAGGAGCCCTGGGGCCAACGTCCTGACTTTC
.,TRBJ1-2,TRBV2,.,CASSGGENDGYTF,TGTGCCAGCAGTGGAGGCGAAAACGATGGCTACACCTTC
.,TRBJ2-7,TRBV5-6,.,CASSPVYQDNEQYF,TGTGCCAGCAGCCCCGTTTACCAGGACAATGAGCAGTACTTC
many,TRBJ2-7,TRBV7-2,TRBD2,CASSRASGVYEQYF,TGTGCCAGCAGCCGCGCTAGCGGGGTATACGAGCAGTACTTC
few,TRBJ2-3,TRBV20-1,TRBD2,CSARDNGGGGSTDTQYF,TGCAGTGCTAGAGATAATGGTGGGGGGGGGAGCACAGATACGCAGTATTTT
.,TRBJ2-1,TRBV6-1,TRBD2,CASSNRRGLPYNEQFF,TGTGCCAGCAGTAACCGACGGGGACTACCTTACAATGAGCAGTTCTTC
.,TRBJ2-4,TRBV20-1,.,CSTKVAPGDLAKNIQYF,TGCAGTACAAAGGTTGCCCCGGGAGACTTAGCCAAAAACATTCAGTACTTC
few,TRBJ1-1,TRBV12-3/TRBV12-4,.,CASSLGQPSEAFF,TGTGCCAGCAGTTTAGGGCAGCCCTCCGAAGCTTTCTTT
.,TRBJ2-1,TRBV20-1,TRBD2,CSRGGPVRDEQFF,TGCAGTCGGGGGGGACCAGTAAGGGATGAGCAGTTCTTC
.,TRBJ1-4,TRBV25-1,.,CASSEPSGGPRYEKLFF,TGTGCCAGCAGTGAACCCTCAGGCGGCCCGCGTTATGAAAAACTGTTTTTT
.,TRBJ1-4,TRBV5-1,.,CASNSGTANEKLFF,TGCGCCAGCAATTCCGGGACCGCCAATGAAAAACTGTTTTTT
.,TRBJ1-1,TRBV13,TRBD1,CASSLRGGVLYTEAFF,TGTGCCAGCAGCTTACGAGGGGGCGTATTGTACACTGAAGCTTTCTTT
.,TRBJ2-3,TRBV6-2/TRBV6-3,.,CASNWGGAILNTDTQYF,TGTGCCAGCAATTGGGGCGGGGCGATACTCAACACAGATACGCAGTATTTT
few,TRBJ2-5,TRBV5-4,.,CASSLGARGTSKTQYF,TGTGCCAGCAGCTTGGGCGCACGGGGCACTAGCAAGACCCAGTACTTC
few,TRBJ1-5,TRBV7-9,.,CASSPLGGNNQPQHF,TGTGCCAGCAGCCCGTTGGGGGGAAATAATCAGCCCCAGCATTTT
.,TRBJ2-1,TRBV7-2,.,CASSLGPQETQFF,TGTGCCAGCAGCTTAGGCCCTCAAGAGACCCAGTTCTTC